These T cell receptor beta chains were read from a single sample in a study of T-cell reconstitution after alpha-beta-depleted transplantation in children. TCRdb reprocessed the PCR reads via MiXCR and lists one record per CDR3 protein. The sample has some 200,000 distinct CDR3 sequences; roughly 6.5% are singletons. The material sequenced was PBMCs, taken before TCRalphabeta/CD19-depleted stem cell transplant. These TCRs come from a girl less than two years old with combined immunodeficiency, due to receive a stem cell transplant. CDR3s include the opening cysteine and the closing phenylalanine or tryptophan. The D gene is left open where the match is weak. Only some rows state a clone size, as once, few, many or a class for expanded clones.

CDR3 protein: CASSQPDRDQETQYF; CDR3 DNA: TGTGCCAGCAGCCAACCAGACAGGGACCAAGAGACCCAGTACTTC; clone size: many; V gene: TRBV4-2; J gene: TRBJ2-5; D gene: TRBD1
CDR3 protein: CASIGGPGYEQYF; CDR3 DNA: TGTGCCAGCATCGGAGGGCCAGGCTACGAGCAGTACTTC; clone size: many; V gene: TRBV27; J gene: TRBJ2-7; D gene: -
CDR3 protein: CSCITPDRDYNEQFF; CDR3 DNA: TGCAGCTGCATTACCCCGGACAGGGACTACAATGAGCAGTTCTTC; clone size: many; V gene: TRBV20-1; J gene: TRBJ2-1; D gene: TRBD1
CDR3 protein: CASSLRGEVF; CDR3 DNA: TGTGCCAGCAGTTTAAGGGGAGAAGTCTTC; clone size: many; V gene: TRBV28; J gene: TRBJ2-7; D gene: -
CDR3 protein: CSVGQAYEQYF; CDR3 DNA: TGCAGCGTAGGACAGGCCTACGAGCAGTACTTC; clone size: many; V gene: TRBV29-1; J gene: TRBJ2-7; D gene: TRBD1
CDR3 protein: CASSSFRGPKETQYF; CDR3 DNA: TGTGCCAGCAGCTCTTTTCGGGGCCCAAAGGAGACCCAGTACTTC; clone size: -; V gene: TRBV7-9; J gene: TRBJ2-5; D gene: -
CDR3 protein: CASSSYRDREGPQHF; CDR3 DNA: TGTGCCAGCAGTAGCTACCGGGACAGGGAAGGGCCCCAGCATTTT; clone size: -; V gene: TRBV6-1; J gene: TRBJ1-5; D gene: TRBD1
CDR3 protein: CASSPDRASYEQYF; CDR3 DNA: TGTGCCAGCAGCCCGGACAGGGCTTCCTACGAGCAGTACTTC; clone size: -; V gene: TRBV7-2; J gene: TRBJ2-7; D gene: TRBD1
CDR3 protein: CASSFDRENQPQHF; CDR3 DNA: TGTGCCAGCAGTTTCGACAGGGAAAATCAGCCCCAGCATTTT; clone size: many; V gene: TRBV12-3/TRBV12-4; J gene: TRBJ1-5; D gene: TRBD1
CDR3 protein: CSVPTWEGETQYF; CDR3 DNA: TGCAGCGTTCCGACTTGGGAAGGAGAGACCCAGTACTTC; clone size: many; V gene: TRBV29-1; J gene: TRBJ2-5; D gene: -
CDR3 protein: CASRFAHEQYF; CDR3 DNA: TGTGCCAGCAGATTCGCCCACGAGCAGTACTTC; clone size: few; V gene: TRBV12-3/TRBV12-4; J gene: TRBJ2-7; D gene: -
CDR3 protein: CATTQLYGGELFF; CDR3 DNA: TGTGCCACCACCCAACTGTATGGCGGGGAGCTGTTTTTT; clone size: many; V gene: TRBV15; J gene: TRBJ2-2; D gene: -
CDR3 protein: CASSNPYEVHSGMDEKLFF; CDR3 DNA: TGTGCCAGCAGTAATCCGTATGAGGTCCATAGCGGGATGGATGAAAAACTGTTTTTT; clone size: -; V gene: TRBV11-1; J gene: TRBJ1-4; D gene: -
CDR3 protein: CASSQGTEAFF; CDR3 DNA: TGTGCCAGCAGCCAGGGGACGGAAGCTTTCTTT; clone size: many; V gene: TRBV13; J gene: TRBJ1-1; D gene: -
CDR3 protein: CASSYGPQPGLSYEQYF; CDR3 DNA: TGTGCCAGCAGTTACGGTCCCCAGCCGGGGCTCTCCTACGAGCAGTACTTC; clone size: few; V gene: TRBV6-2/TRBV6-3; J gene: TRBJ2-7; D gene: -
CDR3 protein: CASSSEVLNEQFF; CDR3 DNA: TGTGCCAGCAGCTCAGAGGTACTCAATGAGCAGTTCTTC; clone size: many; V gene: TRBV11-2; J gene: TRBJ2-1; D gene: -
CDR3 protein: CASSLSGVLNTEAFF; CDR3 DNA: TGTGCCAGCAGCTTATCCGGAGTATTGAACACTGAAGCTTTCTTT; clone size: many; V gene: TRBV7-9; J gene: TRBJ1-1; D gene: -
CDR3 protein: CASSPGQGTLSEKLFF; CDR3 DNA: TGTGCCAGCAGCCCAGGGCAGGGGACGTTGAGTGAAAAACTGTTTTTT; clone size: many; V gene: TRBV9; J gene: TRBJ1-4; D gene: -
CDR3 protein: CASSLYGRTTDTQYF; CDR3 DNA: TGTGCCAGCAGTTTATACGGGCGGACCACAGATACGCAGTATTTT; clone size: many; V gene: TRBV28; J gene: TRBJ2-3; D gene: -
CDR3 protein: CASSAPGTGGEKLFF; CDR3 DNA: TGTGCCAGCAGTGCCCCCGGGACAGGAGGTGAAAAACTGTTTTTT; clone size: -; V gene: TRBV6-1; J gene: TRBJ1-4; D gene: TRBD1
CDR3 protein: CASSKTRNQPQHF; CDR3 DNA: TGTGCCAGCAGCAAAACAAGGAATCAGCCCCAGCATTTT; clone size: many; V gene: TRBV28; J gene: TRBJ1-5; D gene: -
CDR3 protein: CASSQVGGRDYGYTF; CDR3 DNA: TGCGCCAGCAGCCAAGTGGGAGGGAGGGACTATGGCTACACCTTC; clone size: many; V gene: TRBV4-1; J gene: TRBJ1-2; D gene: -
CDR3 protein: CSVQGGTQPPLETQYF; CDR3 DNA: TGCAGCGTCCAAGGGGGAACTCAACCCCCGTTGGAGACCCAGTACTTC; clone size: -; V gene: TRBV29-1; J gene: TRBJ2-5; D gene: -
CDR3 protein: CASSPNHGSGGNQPQHF; CDR3 DNA: TGTGCCAGCAGTCCAAACCACGGGTCGGGGGGCAATCAGCCCCAGCATTTT; clone size: many; V gene: TRBV12-3/TRBV12-4; J gene: TRBJ1-5; D gene: -
CDR3 protein: CSAGPYRVRQETQYF; CDR3 DNA: TGCAGTGCTGGTCCTTACAGGGTTCGGCAAGAGACCCAGTACTTC; clone size: many; V gene: TRBV20-1; J gene: TRBJ2-5; D gene: -
CDR3 protein: CASSNGGGGLTEAFF; CDR3 DNA: TGTGCCAGCAGCAATGGGGGCGGAGGGCTCACTGAAGCTTTCTTT; clone size: few; V gene: TRBV6-5; J gene: TRBJ1-1; D gene: -
CDR3 protein: CATCGRVLLYEQFF; CDR3 DNA: TGTGCCACTTGTGGGAGGGTATTGTTATATGAGCAGTTCTTC; clone size: many; V gene: TRBV28; J gene: TRBJ2-1; D gene: TRBD2